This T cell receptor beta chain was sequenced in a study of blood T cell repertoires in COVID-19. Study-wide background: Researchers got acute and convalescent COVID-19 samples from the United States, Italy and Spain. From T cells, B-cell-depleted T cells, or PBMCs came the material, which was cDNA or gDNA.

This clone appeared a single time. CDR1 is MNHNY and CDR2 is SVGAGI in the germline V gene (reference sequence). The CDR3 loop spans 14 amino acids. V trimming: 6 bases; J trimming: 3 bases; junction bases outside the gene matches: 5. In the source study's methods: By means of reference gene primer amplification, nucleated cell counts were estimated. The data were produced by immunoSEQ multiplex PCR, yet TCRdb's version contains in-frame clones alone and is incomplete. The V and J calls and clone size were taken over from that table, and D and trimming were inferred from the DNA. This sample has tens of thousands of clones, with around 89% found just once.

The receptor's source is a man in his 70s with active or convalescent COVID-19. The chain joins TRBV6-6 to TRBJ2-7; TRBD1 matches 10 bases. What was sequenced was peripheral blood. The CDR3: CASSGGQGVYEQYF. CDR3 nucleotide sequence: TGTGCCAGCAGCGGTGGACAGGGGGTCTACGAGCAGTACTTC.